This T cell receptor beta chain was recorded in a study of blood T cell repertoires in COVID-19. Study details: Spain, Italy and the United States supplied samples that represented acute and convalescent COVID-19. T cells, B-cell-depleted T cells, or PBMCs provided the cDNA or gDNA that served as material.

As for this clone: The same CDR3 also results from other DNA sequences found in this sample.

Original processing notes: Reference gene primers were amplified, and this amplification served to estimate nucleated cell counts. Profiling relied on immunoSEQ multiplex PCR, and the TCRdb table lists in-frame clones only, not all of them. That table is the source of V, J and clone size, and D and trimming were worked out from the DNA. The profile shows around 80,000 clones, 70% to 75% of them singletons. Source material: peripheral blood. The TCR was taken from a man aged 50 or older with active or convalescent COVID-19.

This CDR3 is CASSQDSTGNQPQHF. CDR3 bases: TGTGCCAGCAGCCAAGATTCGACAGGCAATCAGCCCCAGCATTTT. The chain joins TRBV3-1 (or the pseudogene TRBV3-2) to TRBJ1-5; TRBD1 is a possible D gene (5 bases). Germline values: CDR1 LGHDT, CDR2 YNNKEL (reference sequence). The CDR3 has 15 amino acids. V shed 0 bases and J shed 2 bases, with 8 bases lying between them.